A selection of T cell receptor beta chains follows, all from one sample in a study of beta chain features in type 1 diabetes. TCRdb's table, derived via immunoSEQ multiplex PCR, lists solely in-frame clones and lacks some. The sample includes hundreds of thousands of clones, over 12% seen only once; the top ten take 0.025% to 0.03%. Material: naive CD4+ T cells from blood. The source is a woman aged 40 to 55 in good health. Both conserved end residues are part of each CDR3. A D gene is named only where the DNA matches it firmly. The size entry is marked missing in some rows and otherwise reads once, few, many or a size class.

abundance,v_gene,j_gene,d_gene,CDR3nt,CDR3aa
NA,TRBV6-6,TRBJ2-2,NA,TGTGCCAGCAGTTATCTACAGGGACCCGGGGAGCTGTTTTTT,CASSYLQGPGELFF
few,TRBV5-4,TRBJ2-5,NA,TGTGCCAGCAGCTTGGGTCTTTTAGAGACCCAGTACTTC,CASSLGLLETQYF
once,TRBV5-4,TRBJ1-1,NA,TGTGCCAGCAGCCAGGGAGGATTTAGCACTGAAGCTTTCTTT,CASSQGGFSTEAFF
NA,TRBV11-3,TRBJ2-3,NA,TGTGCCAGCAGCTTTGGAGGGGGCACAGATACGCAGTATTTT,CASSFGGGTDTQYF
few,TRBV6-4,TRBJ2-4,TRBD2,TGTGCCAGCAGTAACGTACCGGGACTAGGGAACATTCAGTACTTC,CASSNVPGLGNIQYF
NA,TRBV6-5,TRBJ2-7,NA,TGTGCCAGCAGTGCGAACCCTAGCACCTACGAGCAGTACTTC,CASSANPSTYEQYF
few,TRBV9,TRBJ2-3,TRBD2,TGTGCCAGCAGCGGCGGGGGTATTCGAACAGATACGCAGTATTTT,CASSGGGIRTDTQYF
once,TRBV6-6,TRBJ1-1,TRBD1,TGTGCCAGCAGAACCCAGGGGGCGCCCGGCACTGAAGCTTTCTTT,CASRTQGAPGTEAFF
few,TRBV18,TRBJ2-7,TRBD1,TGTGCCAGCTCACCACCTCCGTCTTGGGACAGGGGGGACGAGCAGTACTTC,CASSPPPSWDRGDEQYF
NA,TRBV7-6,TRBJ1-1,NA,TGTGCCAGCAGCTTAGGCCGCCGGAACAGCTTGAACACTGAAGCTTTCTTT,CASSLGRRNSLNTEAFF
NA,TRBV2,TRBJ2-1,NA,TGTGCCACCAAAAGTGGGGGGGGGCCTCTCTACAATGAGCAGTTCTTC,CATKSGGGPLYNEQFF
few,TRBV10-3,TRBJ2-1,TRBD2,TGTGCCATCAGTAAGGGTGGCGGGGGGGTCGGTGATGAGCAGTTCTTC,CAISKGGGGVGDEQFF
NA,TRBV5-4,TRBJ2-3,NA,TGTGCCAGCAGCTTTACCGGGGGATATTCCCTTACAGATACGCAGTATTTT,CASSFTGGYSLTDTQYF
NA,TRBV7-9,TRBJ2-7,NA,TGTGCCAGCAGCTACAGGGCGTCTGACGAGCAGTACTTC,CASSYRASDEQYF
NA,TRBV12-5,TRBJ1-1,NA,TGTGCTAGTGGTTTGCGGGGTTACACTGAAGCTTTCTTT,CASGLRGYTEAFF
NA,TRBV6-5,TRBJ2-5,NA,TGTGCCAGCAGGCGACAAGAGACCCAGTACTTC,CASRRQETQYF
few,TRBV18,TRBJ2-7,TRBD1,TGTGCCAGCTCACCACCGAATGGACAGGGCAACGAGCAGTACTTC,CASSPPNGQGNEQYF